The T cell receptor (beta chain) described here comes from a study of T cells in Graves' hyperthyroidism and ophthalmopathy. Not enrolled were patients with uncontrolled infection, other autoimmune disease, pregnancy or lactation. Study-wide findings and caveats: A 13 V-J model separated ophthalmopathy from stable hyperthyroidism.

Comments on this clonotype: Its specificity is not known.

There were TCR beta CDR3 regions amplified from RNA transcripts. Using the HTBI primer set, a first-round RT-PCR was run on the TCR CDR3. MiXCR was run by TCRdb on the multiplex PCR reads, yielding one entry per CDR3 protein. The sample consists of 750,000 to 950,000 distinct CDR3 sequences, 38% of them appearing once. Trimming stripped 9 bases from V and 7 bases from J, with 9 bases between. The CDR3 consists of 10 residues. Germline values: CDR1 LNHDA, CDR2 SQIVND (reference sequence). The TCR sequence derives from a young man with Graves' hyperthyroidism. Material for sequencing was blood. The chain is built from TRBV19 and TRBJ1-1; tentatively, D is TRBD1 (5 bases). The CDR3 loop is CASTQGEAFF. DNA for the CDR3: TGTGCCAGCACCCAGGGTGAAGCTTTCTTT.